These T cell receptor beta chains were read from a single sample in a study of control samples from healthy donors and cancer patients. Clones were read by immunoSEQ multiplex PCR, and TCRdb kept only the in-frame ones, dropping some. Counted here are about 130,000 clones, more than 85% occurring once; the ten biggest clones make up around 8.1%. Sequencing input: blood. The receptors come from a man aged 18 to 35 in good health. The CDR3 runs from the conserved cysteine through the conserved F or W. The D gene is left open where the match is weak. Some rows mark clone size as missing; the rest say once, few, many or name a class of expanded clone.

13 | TRBJ2-2 | . | . | TRBV7-3 | CASSPRATGELFF | TGTGCCAGCAGCCCACGTGCCACCGGGGAGCTGTTTTTT
14 | TRBJ1-5 | . | . | TRBV6-2/TRBV6-3 | CASSIGTANQPQHF | TGTGCCAGCAGTATCGGGACGGCCAATCAGCCCCAGCATTTT
13 | TRBJ2-1 | TRBD2 | once | TRBV10-1 | CASSAAGGSEQFF | TGCGCCAGCAGTGCCGCGGGGGGTAGTGAGCAGTTCTTC
13 | TRBJ1-4 | . | . | TRBV5-1 | CASSTRVNEKLFF | TGCGCCAGCAGTACCAGAGTTAATGAAAAACTGTTTTTT
13 | TRBJ2-7 | . | . | TRBV3-1/TRBV3-2 | CASSQTVPYEQYF | TGTGCCAGCAGCCAAACGGTTCCCTACGAGCAGTACTTC
13 | TRBJ1-1 | . | . | TRBV4-1 | CASSQIRGTEAFF | TGCGCCAGCAGCCAAATAAGGGGTACTGAAGCTTTCTTT
16 | TRBJ1-5 | . | few | TRBV19 | CASKGEGSVGNQPQHF | TGTGCCAGTAAGGGCGAGGGATCGGTCGGCAATCAGCCCCAGCATTTT
15 | TRBJ2-7 | . | once | TRBV5-4 | CASSLVAGAPHEQYF | TGTGCCAGCAGCTTGGTGGCAGGGGCGCCCCACGAGCAGTACTTC
18 | TRBJ2-7 | TRBD2 | . | TRBV11-2 | CASSLGFILGGVSYEQYF | TGTGCCAGCAGCTTAGGGTTTATTTTGGGGGGGGTCTCCTACGAGCAGTACTTC
17 | TRBJ2-3 | . | . | TRBV19 | CASSFPPSGGSTDTQYF | TGTGCCAGTAGTTTCCCACCCAGTGGGGGTAGCACAGATACGCAGTATTTT
13 | TRBJ2-7 | . | . | TRBV27 | CASSLGTNYEQYF | TGTGCCAGCAGTTTAGGGACAAACTACGAGCAGTACTTC
17 | TRBJ1-2 | TRBD1 | . | TRBV30 | CAWSRGGGELPAYGYTF | TGTGCCTGGAGTCGGGGAGGGGGCGAACTACCAGCCTATGGCTACACCTTC
13 | TRBJ2-7 | . | . | TRBV5-1 | CASSSRGSYEQYF | TGCGCCAGCAGCTCTAGGGGTTCCTACGAGCAGTACTTC
14 | TRBJ1-2 | . | . | TRBV6-5 | CASSYSRGSRSYTF | TGTGCCAGCAGTTACTCGAGAGGTAGTCGTAGCTACACCTTC
18 | TRBJ2-2 | . | . | TRBV7-9 | CASSTQDSHISNTGELFF | TGTGCCAGCAGCACACAGGACAGCCACATATCGAACACCGGGGAGCTGTTTTTT
14 | TRBJ2-3 | . | . | TRBV29-1 | CSVKFPPGGYTQYF | TGCAGCGTCAAATTTCCCCCCGGGGGCTATACGCAGTATTTT
16 | TRBJ2-2 | . | . | TRBV11-2 | CASSPPASRNTGELFF | TGTGCCAGCAGCCCACCAGCTAGCCGGAACACCGGGGAGCTGTTTTTT
15 | TRBJ2-3 | TRBD1 | . | TRBV18 | CASSSQGAGTDTQYF | TGTGCCAGCTCTTCACAGGGGGCTGGCACAGATACGCAGTATTTT
16 | TRBJ1-4 | TRBD1 | . | TRBV2 | CASGSRGRLRGEKLFF | TGTGCCAGCGGCTCCAGGGGGCGCCTTCGAGGCGAAAAACTGTTTTTT
15 | TRBJ1-3 | . | . | TRBV18 | CASSPLRQDGNTIYF | TGTGCCAGCTCACCGTTAAGACAGGATGGAAACACCATATATTTT
13 | TRBJ2-5 | . | . | TRBV19 | CASGGTAQETQYF | TGTGCCAGTGGTGGGACGGCCCAAGAGACCCAGTACTTC
17 | TRBJ2-1 | . | . | TRBV27 | CASSLSRDSYYHNEQFF | TGTGCCAGCAGTTTATCACGGGACTCCTATTATCACAATGAGCAGTTCTTC
14 | TRBJ2-5 | TRBD1 | . | TRBV20-1 | CSASFGTGMETQYF | TGCAGTGCTAGTTTTGGGACAGGGATGGAGACCCAGTACTTC
15 | TRBJ1-6 | . | . | TRBV6-5 | CASSYLGTRNSPLHF | TGTGCCAGCAGTTACCTCGGGACACGGAATTCACCCCTCCACTTT
15 | TRBJ1-4 | . | . | TRBV6-6 | CASTTERRDNEKLFF | TGTGCCAGCACCACCGAACGCAGAGATAATGAAAAACTGTTTTTT